This TCR beta chain was captured in a study of shared clonotypes between healthy human individuals. General observations from the study: The sharing of about 5.3% of naive CD4 clonotypes was seen across a handful of donors.

CD8 cells regarded as naive lacked CD45RO, were positively chosen for CCR7, and omitted terminally differentiated effector memory CD45RA+ cells. The CDR3 loop spans 14 amino acids. V shed 0 bases and J 5 bases; nucleotides not matched to a gene: 1. The germline CDR1 and CDR2 sequences are SGHDT and YYEEEE. TCRdb's copy holds only in-frame clones and misses some; the assay was immunoSEQ multiplex PCR. The sample contains over 2,000,000 clones, approximately 92% of which appear only once. Of note for this clone: What it binds is not known.

Sequences were obtained from naive CD8+ T cells from PBMCs. The TCR was taken from a man in his late teens or twenties in good health. Some clones in this sample may be carry-over from other donors' samples. V gene TRBV5-6 combines with J gene TRBJ1-3, with 8 bases fitting TRBD1. CDR3 DNA: TGTGCCAGCAGCTTGGGGACAGGGAGAAACACCATATATTTT. Protein sequence: CASSLGTGRNTIYF.